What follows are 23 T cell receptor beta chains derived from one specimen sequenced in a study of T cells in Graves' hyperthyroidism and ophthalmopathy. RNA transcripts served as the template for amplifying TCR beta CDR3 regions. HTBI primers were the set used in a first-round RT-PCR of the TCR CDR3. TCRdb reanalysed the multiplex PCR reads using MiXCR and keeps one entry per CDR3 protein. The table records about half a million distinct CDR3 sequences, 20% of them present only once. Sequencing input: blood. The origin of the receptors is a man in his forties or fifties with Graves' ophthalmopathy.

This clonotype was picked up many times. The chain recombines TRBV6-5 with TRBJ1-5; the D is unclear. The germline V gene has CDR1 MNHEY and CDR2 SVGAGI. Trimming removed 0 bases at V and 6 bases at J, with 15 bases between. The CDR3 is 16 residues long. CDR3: CASSYSSGVGIQPQHF. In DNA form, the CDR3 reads TGTGCCAGCAGTTACTCGAGCGGGGTTGGGATTCAGCCCCAGCATTTT.

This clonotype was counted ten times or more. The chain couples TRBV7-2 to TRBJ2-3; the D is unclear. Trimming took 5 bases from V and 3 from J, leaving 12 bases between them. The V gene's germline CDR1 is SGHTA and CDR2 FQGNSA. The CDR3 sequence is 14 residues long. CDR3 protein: CASSPRLRTDTQYF. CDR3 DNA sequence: TGTGCCAGCAGCCCTAGGTTGCGGACAGATACGCAGTATTTT.

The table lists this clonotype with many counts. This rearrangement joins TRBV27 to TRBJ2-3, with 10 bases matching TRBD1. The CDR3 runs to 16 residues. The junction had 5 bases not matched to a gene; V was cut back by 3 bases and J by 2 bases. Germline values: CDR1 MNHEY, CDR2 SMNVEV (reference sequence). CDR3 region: CASSFGQGGPTDTQYF. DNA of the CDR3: TGTGCCAGCAGTTTCGGACAGGGGGGACCCACAGATACGCAGTATTTT.

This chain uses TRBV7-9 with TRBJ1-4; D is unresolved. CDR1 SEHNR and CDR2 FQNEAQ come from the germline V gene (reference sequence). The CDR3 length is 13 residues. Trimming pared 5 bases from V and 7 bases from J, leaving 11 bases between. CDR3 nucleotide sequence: TGTGCCAGCAGCCCCGGAGCAGTTGAAAAACTGTTTTTT. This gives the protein CASSPGAVEKLFF.

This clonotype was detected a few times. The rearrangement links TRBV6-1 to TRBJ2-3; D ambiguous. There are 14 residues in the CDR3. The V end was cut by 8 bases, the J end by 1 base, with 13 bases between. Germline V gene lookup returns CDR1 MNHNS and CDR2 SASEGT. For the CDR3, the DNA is TGTGCCAGCTCAACCTCTAGTCGCACAGATACGCAGTATTTT. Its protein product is CASSTSSRTDTQYF.

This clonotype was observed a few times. The CDR3 reads CSANQGKTQYF. For the CDR3, the DNA is TGCAGTGCTAATCAGGGGAAGACCCAGTACTTC. The rearrangement uses TRBV20-1 and TRBJ2-5; tentatively, D is TRBD1 (6 bases). Germline V gene lookup returns CDR1 DFQATT and CDR2 SNEGSKA (reference sequence). V lost 4 bases and J 6 bases, leaving 9 bases between the germline ends. The CDR3 extends over 11 amino acids.

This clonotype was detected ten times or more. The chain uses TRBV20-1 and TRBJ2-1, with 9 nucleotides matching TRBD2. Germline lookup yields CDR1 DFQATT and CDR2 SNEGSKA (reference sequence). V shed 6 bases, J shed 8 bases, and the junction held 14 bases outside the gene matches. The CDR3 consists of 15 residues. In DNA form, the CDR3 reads TGCAGTGCACCAACCATTAGCGGGAGCCCCCATGAGCAGTTCTTC. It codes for CSAPTISGSPHEQFF.

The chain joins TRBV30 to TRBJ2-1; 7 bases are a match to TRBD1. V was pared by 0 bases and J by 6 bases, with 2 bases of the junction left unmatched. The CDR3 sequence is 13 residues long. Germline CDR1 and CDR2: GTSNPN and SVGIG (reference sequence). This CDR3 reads CAWSVTGVNEQFF. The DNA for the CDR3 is TGTGCCTGGAGTGTAACAGGGGTCAATGAGCAGTTCTTC.

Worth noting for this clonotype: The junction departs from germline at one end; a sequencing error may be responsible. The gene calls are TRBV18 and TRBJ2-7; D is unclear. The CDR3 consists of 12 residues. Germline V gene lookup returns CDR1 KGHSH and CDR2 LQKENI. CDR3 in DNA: TGTGCCAGCTCACCATCAACCTACGAGCAGTGCTTC. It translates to CASSPSTYEQCF.

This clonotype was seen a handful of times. CDR3 in DNA: TGTGCCAGCAGCGCCTTCGCGTTGGCCGGGGATGGCTACACCTTC. Amino acids: CASSAFALAGDGYTF. The V and J genes are TRBV7-2 and TRBJ1-2; D not resolved. Deletions cut 5 bases from V and 6 bases from J, with 19 bases between. Per the germline V gene, CDR1 is SGHTA and CDR2 is FQGNSA. The CDR3 runs to 15 residues.

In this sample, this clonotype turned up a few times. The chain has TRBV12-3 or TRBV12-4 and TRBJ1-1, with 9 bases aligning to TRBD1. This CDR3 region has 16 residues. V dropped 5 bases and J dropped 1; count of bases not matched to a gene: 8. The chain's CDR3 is CASSLRQGGGNTEAFF. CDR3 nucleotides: TGTGCCAGCAGTCTAAGACAGGGGGGGGGGAACACTGAAGCTTTCTTT.

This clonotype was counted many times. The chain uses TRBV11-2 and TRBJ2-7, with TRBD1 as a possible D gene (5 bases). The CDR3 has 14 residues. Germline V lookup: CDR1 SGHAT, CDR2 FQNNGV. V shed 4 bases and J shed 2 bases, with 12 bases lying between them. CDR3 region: CASSSQGQTYEQYF. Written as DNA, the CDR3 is TGTGCCAGCAGCTCCCAGGGTCAAACCTACGAGCAGTACTTC.

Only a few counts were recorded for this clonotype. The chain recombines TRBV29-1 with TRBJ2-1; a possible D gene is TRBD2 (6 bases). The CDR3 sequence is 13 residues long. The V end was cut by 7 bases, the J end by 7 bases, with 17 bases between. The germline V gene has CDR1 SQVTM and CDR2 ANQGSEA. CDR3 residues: CSAVGGSGNEQFF. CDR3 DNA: TGCAGCGCGGTGGGAGGTAGTGGGAATGAGCAGTTCTTC.

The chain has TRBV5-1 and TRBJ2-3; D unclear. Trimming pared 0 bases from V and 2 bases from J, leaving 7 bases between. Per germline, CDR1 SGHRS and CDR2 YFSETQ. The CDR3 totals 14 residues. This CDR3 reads CASSLERATDTQYF. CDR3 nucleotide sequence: TGCGCCAGCAGCTTGGAACGGGCCACAGATACGCAGTATTTT.

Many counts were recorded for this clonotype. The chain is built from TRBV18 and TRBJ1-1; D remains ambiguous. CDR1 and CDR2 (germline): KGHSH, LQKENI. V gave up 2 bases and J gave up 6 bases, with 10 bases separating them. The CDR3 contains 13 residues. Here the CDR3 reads CASSPGQTPEAFF. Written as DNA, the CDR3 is TGTGCCAGCTCACCAGGGCAGACCCCTGAAGCTTTCTTT.

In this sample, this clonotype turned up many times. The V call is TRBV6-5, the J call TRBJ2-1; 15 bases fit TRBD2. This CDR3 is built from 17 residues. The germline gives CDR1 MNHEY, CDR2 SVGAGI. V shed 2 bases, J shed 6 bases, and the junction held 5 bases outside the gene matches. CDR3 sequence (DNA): TGTGCCAGCAGTTACGGACTAGCGGGAGGGCATCTCAATGAGCAGTTCTTC. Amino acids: CASSYGLAGGHLNEQFF.

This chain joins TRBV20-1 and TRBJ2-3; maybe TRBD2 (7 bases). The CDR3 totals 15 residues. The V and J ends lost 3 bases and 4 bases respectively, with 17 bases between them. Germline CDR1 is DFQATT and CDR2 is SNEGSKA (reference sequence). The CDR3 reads CSASILGEGADTQYF. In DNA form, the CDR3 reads TGCAGTGCTAGCATATTGGGGGAGGGGGCAGATACGCAGTATTTT.

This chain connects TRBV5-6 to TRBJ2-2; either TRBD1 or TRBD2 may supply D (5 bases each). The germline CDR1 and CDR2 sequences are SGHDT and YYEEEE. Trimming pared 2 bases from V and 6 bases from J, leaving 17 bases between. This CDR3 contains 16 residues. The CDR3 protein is CASSLSGRERSGELFF. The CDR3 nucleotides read TGTGCCAGCAGCTTATCGGGCAGGGAGAGGTCCGGGGAGCTGTTTTTT.

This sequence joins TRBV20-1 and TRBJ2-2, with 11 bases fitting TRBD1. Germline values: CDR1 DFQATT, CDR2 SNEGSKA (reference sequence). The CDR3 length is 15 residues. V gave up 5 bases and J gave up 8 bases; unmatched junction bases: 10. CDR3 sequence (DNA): TGCAGTGCTCGCACCGGGACAGGGGGTGTAGGGGAGCTGTTTTTT. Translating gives CSARTGTGGVGELFF.

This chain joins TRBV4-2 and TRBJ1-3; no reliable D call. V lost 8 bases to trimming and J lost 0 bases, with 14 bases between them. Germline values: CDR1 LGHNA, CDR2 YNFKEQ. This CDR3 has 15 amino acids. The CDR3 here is CASEPDPSSGNTIYF. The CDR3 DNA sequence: TGTGCCAGCGAGCCGGACCCGAGCTCTGGAAACACCATATATTTT.

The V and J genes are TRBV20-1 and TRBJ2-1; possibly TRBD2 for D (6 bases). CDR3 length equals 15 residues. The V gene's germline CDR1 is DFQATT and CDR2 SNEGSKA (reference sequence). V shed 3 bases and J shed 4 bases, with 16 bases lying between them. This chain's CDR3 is CSASFRGRGYNEQFF. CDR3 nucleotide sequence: TGCAGTGCTAGCTTCCGGGGGAGAGGATACAATGAGCAGTTCTTC.

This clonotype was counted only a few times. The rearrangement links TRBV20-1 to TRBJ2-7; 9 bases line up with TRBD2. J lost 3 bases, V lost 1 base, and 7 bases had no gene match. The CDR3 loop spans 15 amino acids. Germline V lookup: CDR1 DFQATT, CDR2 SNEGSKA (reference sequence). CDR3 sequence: CSARVPGLANYEQYF. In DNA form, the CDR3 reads TGCAGTGCTAGAGTTCCGGGACTAGCCAACTACGAGCAGTACTTC.

The CDR3 DNA is TGCGCCAGCAGGGACAGGGGATGCAATCAGCCCCAGCATTTT. It specifies CASRDRGCNQPQHF. This chain uses TRBV10-1 with TRBJ1-5; the match to TRBD1 covers 9 bases. This CDR3 region has 14 residues. After removal of 6 bases from V and 2 bases from J, the junction contained 2 bases not matched to a gene. Germline values: CDR1 WNHNN, CDR2 SYGVQD (reference sequence).